A selection of T cell receptor beta chains follows, all from one sample in a study of cytomegalovirus exposure and HLA in healthy donors. Clones were sequenced by immunoSEQ multiplex PCR, and TCRdb holds only the in-frame ones, with some missing. The repertoire holds some 150,000 clones, with roughly 80% as singletons. Sequences were obtained from PBMCs. Receptor source: a woman in her forties or fifties in good health and CMV-seronegative. The CDR3 runs from the conserved cysteine through the conserved F or W. The order of the fields is J gene, V gene, clone size, D gene, CDR3 DNA, CDR3 protein. D genes are given only for firm matches. Rows may omit the clone size; those that give it use once, few, many or a size class.

J gene: TRBJ2-7; V gene: TRBV7-2; clone size: few; D gene: TRBD1; CDR3 DNA: TGTGCCAGCAGCCCCGGGACAGGGTACCACGAGCAGTACTTC; CDR3 protein: CASSPGTGYHEQYF
J gene: TRBJ2-7; V gene: TRBV18; clone size: NA; D gene: TRBD1; CDR3 DNA: TGTGCCAGCTCACCATCGGACAGGCACTCCTACGAGCAGTACTTC; CDR3 protein: CASSPSDRHSYEQYF
J gene: TRBJ2-5; V gene: TRBV7-2; clone size: NA; D gene: TRBD1; CDR3 DNA: TGTGCCAGCAGCCAAGCACCGGGACAGGGGTTAGAGACCCAGTACTTC; CDR3 protein: CASSQAPGQGLETQYF
J gene: TRBJ1-1; V gene: TRBV30; clone size: NA; D gene: NA; CDR3 DNA: TGTGCCTGGACAGACCTTGGGCCGAGCACTGAAGCTTTCTTT; CDR3 protein: CAWTDLGPSTEAFF
J gene: TRBJ2-7; V gene: TRBV9; clone size: NA; D gene: NA; CDR3 DNA: TGTGCCAGCAGCGTAGCCCCCCGCTACGAGCAGTACTTC; CDR3 protein: CASSVAPRYEQYF
J gene: TRBJ2-3; V gene: TRBV12-5; clone size: NA; D gene: TRBD2; CDR3 DNA: TGTGCTAGTGAGGGGACTAGCGGGGGCTCAGATACGCAGTATTTT; CDR3 protein: CASEGTSGGSDTQYF
J gene: TRBJ1-6; V gene: TRBV25-1; clone size: NA; D gene: NA; CDR3 DNA: TGTGCCAGCAGTACTAGTTTAGGGGGTAATTCACCCCTCCACTTT; CDR3 protein: CASSTSLGGNSPLHF
J gene: TRBJ2-2; V gene: TRBV7-2; clone size: NA; D gene: NA; CDR3 DNA: TGTGCCAGCAGCCCGAACAGCGGGGAGCTGTTTTTT; CDR3 protein: CASSPNSGELFF
J gene: TRBJ1-2; V gene: TRBV6-5; clone size: NA; D gene: NA; CDR3 DNA: TGTGCCAGCAGTTACTCCAGGGGCGCGGGCTACACCTTC; CDR3 protein: CASSYSRGAGYTF
J gene: TRBJ1-5; V gene: TRBV14; clone size: NA; D gene: NA; CDR3 DNA: TGTGCCAGCAGCCGACAGAATCAGCCCCAGCATTTT; CDR3 protein: CASSRQNQPQHF
J gene: TRBJ1-1; V gene: TRBV7-9; clone size: NA; D gene: NA; CDR3 DNA: TGTGCCAGCAGCTCACAGGGTACTGAAGCTTTCTTT; CDR3 protein: CASSSQGTEAFF
J gene: TRBJ1-1; V gene: TRBV6-1; clone size: NA; D gene: TRBD1; CDR3 DNA: TGTGCCAGCAGTGGACAGGGGATAGCTGAAGCTTTCTTT; CDR3 protein: CASSGQGIAEAFF
J gene: TRBJ2-5; V gene: TRBV2; clone size: NA; D gene: TRBD1; CDR3 DNA: TGTGCCAGCAGTGAGGAGACAGGGGGAGAGACCCAGTACTTC; CDR3 protein: CASSEETGGETQYF
J gene: TRBJ2-3; V gene: TRBV7-6; clone size: NA; D gene: TRBD2; CDR3 DNA: TGTGCCAGCAGCTTTCTAGCGGGGACAGGCACAGATACGCAGTATTTT; CDR3 protein: CASSFLAGTGTDTQYF
J gene: TRBJ2-1; V gene: TRBV5-5; clone size: NA; D gene: NA; CDR3 DNA: TGTGCCAGCAGTTTCACCGGGACAAGGGCGAATGAGCAGTTCTTC; CDR3 protein: CASSFTGTRANEQFF
J gene: TRBJ2-1; V gene: TRBV14; clone size: NA; D gene: NA; CDR3 DNA: TGTGCCAGCAGCCACCCGGGGGACCCCTACAATGAGCAGTTCTTC; CDR3 protein: CASSHPGDPYNEQFF
J gene: TRBJ1-3; V gene: TRBV6-6; clone size: NA; D gene: NA; CDR3 DNA: TGTGCCAGCAGTTACAGAGGCACTACGACCGGAAACACCATATATTTT; CDR3 protein: CASSYRGTTTGNTIYF
J gene: TRBJ2-2; V gene: TRBV10-3; clone size: few; D gene: TRBD1; CDR3 DNA: TGTGCCATCAGAGGGACAGGGAAGGACCCTACCGGGGAGCTGTTTTTT; CDR3 protein: CAIRGTGKDPTGELFF
J gene: TRBJ2-7; V gene: TRBV18; clone size: NA; D gene: TRBD2; CDR3 DNA: TGTGCCAGCTCACCGGGGAGGGGCTACGAGCAGTACTTC; CDR3 protein: CASSPGRGYEQYF
J gene: TRBJ1-1; V gene: TRBV5-6; clone size: NA; D gene: NA; CDR3 DNA: TGTGCCAGCAGCTTGGGAGGGAACACTGAAGCTTTCTTT; CDR3 protein: CASSLGGNTEAFF
J gene: TRBJ1-6; V gene: TRBV27; clone size: NA; D gene: TRBD1; CDR3 DNA: TGTGCCAGCAGTACCAGGGGGAGCTATAATTCACCCCTCCACTTT; CDR3 protein: CASSTRGSYNSPLHF
J gene: TRBJ2-3; V gene: TRBV11-3; clone size: NA; D gene: NA; CDR3 DNA: TGTGCCAGCAGCGCCCGGGGGGCGGATACGCAGTATTTT; CDR3 protein: CASSARGADTQYF
J gene: TRBJ2-5; V gene: TRBV9; clone size: once; D gene: TRBD2; CDR3 DNA: TGTGCCAGCAGCGCCTGGACTAGCGGGCAAGAGACCCAGTACTTC; CDR3 protein: CASSAWTSGQETQYF
J gene: TRBJ2-3; V gene: TRBV2; clone size: NA; D gene: NA; CDR3 DNA: TGTGCCAGCAGTGAACCAGGGCGGCGGGATGGCACGCAGTATTTT; CDR3 protein: CASSEPGRRDGTQYF
J gene: TRBJ2-3; V gene: TRBV10-3; clone size: once; D gene: TRBD1; CDR3 DNA: TGTGCCACCGACAGGGGAGACACAGATACGCAGTATTTT; CDR3 protein: CATDRGDTDTQYF
J gene: TRBJ1-2; V gene: TRBV28; clone size: NA; D gene: TRBD1; CDR3 DNA: TGTGCCAGCAGTTTGGACAGGGTTGGTGGCTACACCTTC; CDR3 protein: CASSLDRVGGYTF
J gene: TRBJ2-1; V gene: TRBV20-1; clone size: few; D gene: NA; CDR3 DNA: TGCAGTGCTCCGTCCTACAATGAGCAGTTCTTC; CDR3 protein: CSAPSYNEQFF
J gene: TRBJ2-2; V gene: TRBV7-2; clone size: NA; D gene: TRBD2; CDR3 DNA: TGTGCCAGCAGCTTACCCCTAGGACTAGCGGGGGCCGGGGAGCTGTTTTTT; CDR3 protein: CASSLPLGLAGAGELFF
J gene: TRBJ1-2; V gene: TRBV6-1; clone size: NA; D gene: NA; CDR3 DNA: TGTGCCAGCAGGGAACCTCAGGGCGTAGGGGGCTACACCTTC; CDR3 protein: CASREPQGVGGYTF
J gene: TRBJ1-5; V gene: TRBV28; clone size: NA; D gene: TRBD1; CDR3 DNA: TGTGCCAGCAGTTTGGACAGGGCGGCGGGTCAGCCCCAGCATTTT; CDR3 protein: CASSLDRAAGQPQHF
J gene: TRBJ2-5; V gene: TRBV2; clone size: NA; D gene: TRBD2; CDR3 DNA: TGTGCCAGCAGTGAAACTAGCGGTACCTCGGAGACCCAGTACTTC; CDR3 protein: CASSETSGTSETQYF
J gene: TRBJ2-2; V gene: TRBV9; clone size: NA; D gene: NA; CDR3 DNA: TGTGCCAGCAGCGTAACAGTAGTTTCACCAACCGGGGAGCTGTTTTTT; CDR3 protein: CASSVTVVSPTGELFF
J gene: TRBJ1-1; V gene: TRBV27; clone size: NA; D gene: TRBD1; CDR3 DNA: TGTGCCAGCAGTCCGTCGGGACAGGGGGAGAACACTGAAGCTTTCTTT; CDR3 protein: CASSPSGQGENTEAFF
J gene: TRBJ1-2; V gene: TRBV7-9; clone size: NA; D gene: NA; CDR3 DNA: TGTGCCAGCAGCTCTAATGGGCTCAGCGGTGGCTACACCTTC; CDR3 protein: CASSSNGLSGGYTF
J gene: TRBJ1-4; V gene: TRBV27; clone size: NA; D gene: TRBD1; CDR3 DNA: TGTGCCAGCAGTCACCACCCGGACAGGAGTAATGAAAAACTGTTTTTT; CDR3 protein: CASSHHPDRSNEKLFF
J gene: TRBJ2-2; V gene: TRBV7-7; clone size: NA; D gene: TRBD1; CDR3 DNA: TGTGCCAGCAGCCCAGCCGCTGGACAGGGGAACACCGGGGAGCTGTTTTTT; CDR3 protein: CASSPAAGQGNTGELFF
J gene: TRBJ1-5; V gene: TRBV5-4; clone size: NA; D gene: NA; CDR3 DNA: TGTGCCAGCAGCAGAGAAGGAGGCCAGCCCCAGCATTTT; CDR3 protein: CASSREGGQPQHF
J gene: TRBJ1-2; V gene: TRBV25-1; clone size: NA; D gene: NA; CDR3 DNA: TGTGCCAGCAGTGCCCGAGTGGGCTCCTATGGCTACACCTTC; CDR3 protein: CASSARVGSYGYTF
J gene: TRBJ2-1; V gene: TRBV7-6; clone size: NA; D gene: NA; CDR3 DNA: TGTGCCAGCAGCTTAGAGTATCGTGGGAGACAGCAGTTCTTC; CDR3 protein: CASSLEYRGRQQFF
J gene: TRBJ2-1; V gene: TRBV7-2; clone size: NA; D gene: TRBD2; CDR3 DNA: TGTGCCAGCAGGATAGCGGGTAGCGACAATGAGCAGTTCTTC; CDR3 protein: CASRIAGSDNEQFF
J gene: TRBJ1-1; V gene: TRBV12-5; clone size: NA; D gene: NA; CDR3 DNA: TGTGCTAGTGGTTCCCCTGGAGGGAAAGCTTTCTTT; CDR3 protein: CASGSPGGKAFF
J gene: TRBJ2-1; V gene: TRBV18; clone size: NA; D gene: NA; CDR3 DNA: TGTGCCAGCTCACCCCTATTGGACAATGAGCAGTTCTTC; CDR3 protein: CASSPLLDNEQFF
J gene: TRBJ2-7; V gene: TRBV27; clone size: NA; D gene: TRBD2; CDR3 DNA: TGTGCCAGCAGTTTTTTATCTAGCGGGAGGGACACCTACGAGCAGTACTTC; CDR3 protein: CASSFLSSGRDTYEQYF
J gene: TRBJ1-1; V gene: TRBV5-4; clone size: NA; D gene: TRBD1; CDR3 DNA: TGTGCCAGCAGTCCCGGGACAGGGGCCGCTATGAACACTGAAGCTTTCTTT; CDR3 protein: CASSPGTGAAMNTEAFF
J gene: TRBJ2-5; V gene: TRBV2; clone size: NA; D gene: NA; CDR3 DNA: TGTGCCAGCAGTGAAGGCGTAGGGGTAGGACAAGAGACCCAGTACTTC; CDR3 protein: CASSEGVGVGQETQYF
J gene: TRBJ1-6; V gene: TRBV18; clone size: NA; D gene: NA; CDR3 DNA: TGTGCCAGCTCACCATCGGAGACAGCTCAATATTCACCCCTCCACTTT; CDR3 protein: CASSPSETAQYSPLHF
J gene: TRBJ2-3; V gene: TRBV6-6; clone size: NA; D gene: NA; CDR3 DNA: TGTGCCAGCGGCCCACCCACAGATACGCAGTATTTT; CDR3 protein: CASGPPTDTQYF
J gene: TRBJ2-7; V gene: TRBV7-8; clone size: NA; D gene: TRBD2; CDR3 DNA: TGTGCCAGCAGCTTAGAGCCTAGCGGGAGGGTCTACCCCTACGAGCAGTACTTC; CDR3 protein: CASSLEPSGRVYPYEQYF
J gene: TRBJ2-1; V gene: TRBV11-3; clone size: NA; D gene: NA; CDR3 DNA: TGTGCCAGCAGCTCGGGATCCCCCGGGGGATATGAGCAGTTCTTC; CDR3 protein: CASSSGSPGGYEQFF
J gene: TRBJ2-1; V gene: TRBV27; clone size: NA; D gene: NA; CDR3 DNA: TGTGCCAGCAGTTCCCAGGGTCTACCAAACAATGAGCAGTTCTTC; CDR3 protein: CASSSQGLPNNEQFF
J gene: TRBJ1-2; V gene: TRBV7-9; clone size: NA; D gene: NA; CDR3 DNA: TGTGCCAGCAGCTTAAGGGGTGAGGGAGGCCAAGGCTACACCTTC; CDR3 protein: CASSLRGEGGQGYTF